What follows are 4 T cell receptor beta chains derived from one specimen sequenced in a study of control samples from healthy donors and cancer patients (dated by TCRdb to 2019 to 2021). The library was made by the immunoSEQ multiplex PCR assay. TCRdb's version of the immuneACCESS table is confined to in-frame rearrangements and falls short of the full clone set. An unresolved V gene accounts for under half of the shortfall where checked; the remainder is of unknown origin. Here the sample has about 180,000 clones; approximately 92% occur a single time. The leading ten clones occupy about 1.4% of the sample. The sequenced sample consisted of blood. The receptors shown here come from a man aged 25 to 45 in good health.

A single count supports this clone. A read error may produce the germline difference seen at one junction end. The chain has TRBV2 and TRBJ2-7; no clear D. The CDR3 loop spans 12 amino acids. Per germline, CDR1 SNHLY and CDR2 FYNNEI. The CDR3 reads CASSVFGQAMLF. In DNA, the CDR3 is TGTGCCAGCAGTGTGTTCGGTCAGGCCATGCTCTTC. Variable domain in full (rest from reference TRBV2 and TRBJ2-7): EPEVTQTPSHQVTQMGQEVILRCVPISNHLYFYWYRQILGQKVEFLVSFYNNEISEKSEIFDDQFSVERPDGSNFTLKIRSTKLEDSAMYFCASSVFGQAMLFGPGTRLTVT.

This rearrangement joins TRBV9 to TRBJ2-7, with D possibly being TRBD1 (6 bases). CDR1 and CDR2 from the germline V gene are SGDLS and YYNGEE. The CDR3 loop spans 14 amino acids. Between the trimmed V and J ends, which lost 1 base and 1 base, there was a span of 9 bases. The CDR3 protein is CASSVQGFSYEQYF. The CDR3 DNA follows: TGTGCCAGCAGCGTACAGGGGTTTTCCTACGAGCAGTACTTC.

This clone was detected a few times. The J gene is TRBJ1-1, the V gene TRBV6-1; D remains ambiguous. The CDR3 sequence is 10 residues long. Between the trimmed V and J ends, which lost 2 bases and 9 bases, there was a span of 4 bases. The germline CDR1 and CDR2 sequences are MNHNS and SASEGT. The CDR3 sequence: CASSEWKAFF. CDR3 in DNA: TGTGCCAGCAGTGAATGGAAAGCTTTCTTT.

The genes are TRBV7-9 and TRBJ1-5, with TRBD1 as a possible D gene (5 bases). The V end was cut by 5 bases, the J end by 9 bases, with 17 bases between. Germline CDR1 SEHNR, CDR2 FQNEAQ (reference sequence). The CDR3 extends over 14 amino acids. CDR3 amino acids: CASSLEGPGTPQHF. CDR3 bases: TGTGCCAGCAGCCTTGAGGGGCCCGGGACGCCCCAGCATTTT.